This T cell receptor beta chain derives from a study of cytomegalovirus exposure and HLA in healthy donors. Study conclusions and caveats: Some public TCRs appeared in many individuals, while most sequences were rare.

Worth noting for this clone: Its antigen remains unidentified.

PCR amplification relied on 60 Vbeta primers (plus 13 Jbeta primers). TCRdb's table, derived via immunoSEQ multiplex PCR, lists solely in-frame clones and lacks some. In the table there are around 150,000 clones, around 79% of which are singletons. Looked up from germline, CDR1 is MNHEY and CDR2 is SVGAGI. The CDR3 contains 16 residues. The ends were cut back, 4 bases at V and 5 bases at J, with 17 bases in the middle. The source material was PBMCs. This clonotype was obtained from a woman between 35 and 50 years old in good health and CMV-seropositive. V usage is TRBV6-5 and J usage is TRBJ1-4; TRBD1 might be the D (6 bases). The CDR3 protein is CASSFTGQLVNEKLFF. DNA for the CDR3: TGTGCCAGCAGTTTCACCGGACAGCTCGTCAATGAAAAACTGTTTTTT.